The 27 T cell receptor beta chains listed next were all sequenced from one sample in a study of T cell repertoires in ileal Crohn's disease (dated by TCRdb to between 2018 and 2021). Libraries were prepared through the immunoSEQ multiplex PCR assay. TCRdb stores this immuneACCESS table with in-frame sequences only. Part of the clones is absent; in the studies checked, under half of the shortfall reflects unresolved V genes, and no reason is known for the rest. This sample comprises about 5,700 clones, nearly 80% of them detected only once. The ten most abundant clones make up almost 6.5% of the sample. Explained via the paper, the time point label denotes: proximal margin of the surgical specimen (macroscopically non-inflamed). The sample taken for sequencing was ileal tissue. These TCRs come from an adult with Crohn's disease.

V is TRBV27 and J is TRBJ2-2, with D perhaps matching TRBD1 (7 bases). V lost 11 bases and J lost 0, with 13 bases in between. The germline gives CDR1 MNHEY, CDR2 SMNVEV (reference sequence). The CDR3 has 14 amino acids. CDR3 bases: TGTGCCGTCCGGGGGACAGCGAACACCGGGGAGCTGTTTTTT. Translation: CAVRGTANTGELFF.

V gene TRBV30 combines with J gene TRBJ1-5; D is perhaps TRBD1 (5 bases). Trimming removed 5 bases from V and 5 bases from J, with 7 bases in between. This CDR3 region has 11 residues. The germline CDR1 and CDR2 sequences are GTSNPN and SVGIG (reference sequence). The CDR3 here is CAWGGDQPQHF. The CDR3 coding sequence is TGTGCCTGGGGGGGGGATCAGCCCCAGCATTTT.

The chain is built from TRBV10-2 and TRBJ1-1; possible D gene TRBD1, 6 bases. This CDR3 region has 15 residues. The V gene lost 3 bases and the J gene lost 4 bases, with 15 bases spanning the gap. Germline V lookup: CDR1 WSHSY, CDR2 SAAADI. CDR3 bases: TGCGCCAGCAGTGACCCCAACAGGGAGTTCACTGAAGCTTTCTTT. Protein product: CASSDPNREFTEAFF.

The DNA of the CDR3 is TGCGCCAGCAGCTATACTCCGGGAGCCAAGGAAAAACTGTTTTTT. This translates into CASSYTPGAKEKLFF. The chain joins TRBV5-1 to TRBJ1-4; D is ambiguous. Per germline, CDR1 SGHRS and CDR2 YFSETQ. V dropped 3 bases and J dropped 8 bases, with 17 bases sitting between them. The CDR3 length is 15 residues.

As concerns this clone: The sample carries other DNA sequences with the same CDR3. The gene calls are TRBV6-5 and TRBJ2-3; 10 bases map to TRBD1. CDR3 length: 14 amino acids. Germline trimming cut 6 bases from V and 4 bases from J; bases unmatched to any gene: 4. CDR1 and CDR2 (germline): MNHEY, SVGAGI. CDR3 loop: CASRTGQGSDTQYF. The CDR3 nucleotides are TGTGCCAGCAGGACGGGACAGGGGTCAGATACGCAGTATTTT.

The chain carries TRBV12-5 and TRBJ2-7; D is unresolved. The CDR3 totals 13 residues. V was shortened by 1 base and J by 0 bases, with 4 bases between the two germline ends. CDR1 LGHNT and CDR2 FRNRAP come from the germline V gene. The DNA of the CDR3 is TGTGCTAGTGGTTTGGACCACTCCTACGAGCAGTACTTC. Encoded protein: CASGLDHSYEQYF.

The chain recombines TRBV5-1 with TRBJ1-6; 7 bases are a match to TRBD1. Germline CDR1 SGHRS, CDR2 YFSETQ. CDR3 length equals 15 residues. The V segment lost 7 bases and the J segment 6 bases; nucleotides outside the gene matches: 10. The CDR3 spells CASRGMTGSNSPLHF. The CDR3, as DNA: TGCGCCAGCCGAGGGATGACAGGGTCTAATTCACCCCTCCACTTT.

The rearrangement joins TRBV2 to TRBJ1-6, with no clear D. Trimming took 8 bases from V and 0 from J, leaving 5 bases between them. Per germline, CDR1 SNHLY and CDR2 FYNNEI. This CDR3 is 13 amino acids long. For the CDR3, the DNA is TGTGCCAGCTGCAGCTCCTATAATTCACCCCTCCACTTT. Protein product: CASCSSYNSPLHF.

The chain carries TRBV11-2 and TRBJ2-2; unclear D gene. There are 13 residues in the CDR3. CDR1 is SGHAT and CDR2 is FQNNGV in the germline V gene. V lost 2 bases to trimming and J lost 1 base, with 2 bases between them. CDR3 sequence (DNA): TGTGCCAGCAGCTTATGGAACACCGGGGAGCTGTTTTTT. This sequence encodes CASSLWNTGELFF.

The chain joins TRBV5-1 to TRBJ2-7; TRBD1 matches at 11 bases. V gave up 4 bases and J gave up 4 bases; unmatched junction bases: 4. CDR1 and CDR2 (germline): SGHRS, YFSETQ. This CDR3 spans 14 amino acids. CDR3 nucleotides: TGCGCCAGCAGCCCCGGGACAGGGGGGTACGAGCAGTACTTC. The encoded protein is CASSPGTGGYEQYF.

The chain employs TRBV4-2 and TRBJ1-4; D ambiguous. The CDR3 extends over 12 amino acids. Trimming removed 0 bases at V and 6 bases at J, with 2 bases between. Germline V CDR1 and CDR2: LGHNA, YNFKEQ. The CDR3 spells CASSQEYEKLFF. CDR3 nucleotide sequence: TGTGCCAGCAGCCAAGAGTATGAAAAACTGTTTTTT.

The chain couples TRBV4-2 to TRBJ1-4; TRBD1 might be the D (5 bases). The CDR3 contains 13 residues. V was shortened by 7 bases and J by 5 bases, with 11 bases between the two germline ends. Germline V lookup: CDR1 LGHNA, CDR2 YNFKEQ. The CDR3 sequence: CASKVAGNEKLFF. The CDR3 bases are TGTGCCAGCAAAGTAGCAGGGAATGAAAAACTGTTTTTT.

The CDR3 region has the DNA TGTGCCAGCAGCCTCAAATTGGGGGAAAAACTGTTTTTT. It translates to CASSLKLGEKLFF. This chain connects TRBV6-5 to TRBJ1-4, with D hard to call. Germline V gives CDR1 MNHEY, CDR2 SVGAGI. The CDR3 has 13 amino acids. V was shortened by 6 bases and J by 8 bases, with 13 bases between the two germline ends.

In its sample, this clone was seen a few times. The chain combines TRBV2 with TRBJ2-5, with D tentatively TRBD2 (5 bases). With 4 bases removed from V and 7 bases from J, the gap between germline ends came to 10 bases. The CDR3 contains 12 residues. Germline-derived CDR1 and CDR2 are SNHLY and FYNNEI. This CDR3 is CASSAGKVTQYF. CDR3 bases: TGTGCCAGCAGTGCCGGGAAGGTGACCCAGTACTTC.

The chain couples TRBV19 to TRBJ1-4; D gene unclear. The V and J ends lost 1 base and 5 bases respectively, with 17 bases between them. In germline, CDR1 is LNHDA, CDR2 SQIVND (reference sequence). The CDR3 runs 17 residues. The CDR3 loop is CASSIGRTQNYNEKLFF. CDR3 nucleotides: TGTGCCAGTAGTATAGGCCGGACGCAGAACTACAATGAAAAACTGTTTTTT.

This clone has only a few counts. Mismatch with germline at one junction end may stem from a read error. The genes are TRBV7-7 and TRBJ1-5; TRBD1 matches at 7 bases. The CDR3 sequence is 15 residues long. The V gene's germline CDR1 is SSHAT and CDR2 FNYEAQ (reference sequence). The CDR3 region is CASSYDRARNQPQHF. The CDR3 coding sequence is TGTGCTAGCAGCTATGACAGGGCGCGCAATCAGCCCCAGCATTTT. Full variable domain (outside the CDR3, taken from reference TRBV7-7 and TRBJ1-5): GAGVSQSPRYKVTKRGQDVTLRCDPISSHATLYWYQQALGQGPEFLTYFNYEAQPDKSGLPSDRFSAERPEGSISTLTIQRTEQRDSAMYRCASSYDRARNQPQHFGDGTRLSIL.

The chain carries TRBV11-3 and TRBJ2-1, with 8 bases lining up with TRBD2. This CDR3 region has 15 residues. Losses at the gene ends were 2 bases for V and 7 bases for J; bases not matched to a gene: 7. Germline CDR1 SGHNT, CDR2 YENEEA. CDR3 coding DNA: TGTGCCAGCAGCTTACTCTCGGCTAGCGGGAATGAGCAGTTCTTC. This codes for CASSLLSASGNEQFF.

The V call is TRBV4-2, the J call TRBJ2-2; the match to TRBD2 covers 9 bases. The CDR3 totals 16 residues. Germline lookup yields CDR1 LGHNA and CDR2 YNFKEQ. V lost 5 bases and J lost 6; bases outside the gene matches: 10. The CDR3 here is CASSKPGLAVPGELFF. The DNA for the CDR3 is TGTGCCAGCAGCAAACCGGGACTAGCCGTCCCCGGGGAGCTGTTTTTT.

The V and J genes are TRBV7-9 and TRBJ1-1, with a possible D match to TRBD1 (6 bases). From germline, CDR1 is SEHNR and CDR2 FQNEAQ (reference sequence). The CDR3 spans 14 residues. Deletions cut 2 bases from V and 8 bases from J, with 15 bases between. The CDR3 sequence: CASSLTAGAQEAFF. CDR3 DNA: TGTGCCAGCAGCTTAACGGCAGGGGCTCAAGAAGCTTTCTTT.

The chain combines TRBV28 with TRBJ2-7; TRBD2 matches at 9 bases. This CDR3 spans 13 amino acids. The J segment lost 4 bases and the V segment lost 10 bases, leaving 8 bases of the junction unmatched. Germline-derived CDR1 and CDR2 are MDHEN and SYDVKM. CDR3 nucleotide sequence: TGTGCCACCCAGACTAGCGGAAAATACGAGCAGTACTTC. It yields the protein CATQTSGKYEQYF.

The chain recombines TRBV6-5 with TRBJ1-6; 9 bases are a match to TRBD1. The CDR3 sequence is 14 residues long. CDR1 and CDR2 (germline): MNHEY, SVGAGI. Unmatched junction bases numbered 5, after V lost 6 bases and J lost 8 bases. The chain's CDR3 is CASRLRDRDSPLHF. In DNA form, the CDR3 reads TGTGCCAGCAGACTCCGGGACAGGGATTCACCCCTCCACTTT.

The V and J genes are TRBV11-2 and TRBJ2-1; 8 bases map to TRBD2. The CDR3 totals 14 residues. V was pared by 4 bases and J by 10 bases, with 9 bases of the junction left unmatched. Germline V CDR1 and CDR2: SGHAT, FQNNGV. CDR3 loop: CASSSSGGANEQFF. CDR3 nucleotides: TGTGCCAGCAGCTCCTCCGGGGGGGCTAACGAGCAGTTCTTC.

The V call is TRBV6-5, the J call TRBJ1-2, with D hard to call. CDR1 and CDR2 from the germline V gene are MNHEY and SVGAGI. V was shortened by 0 bases and J by 2 bases, with 13 bases between the two germline ends. This CDR3 spans 16 amino acids. This chain's CDR3 is CASSYSFSDPNYGYTF. DNA for the CDR3: TGTGCCAGCAGTTACTCCTTTAGCGACCCAAACTATGGCTACACCTTC.

The rearrangement uses TRBV7-9 and TRBJ2-1; either TRBD1 or TRBD2 may fit D (5 bases each). The V end lost 4 bases, the J end lost 9 bases, and 10 bases lay between the germline ends. The CDR3 runs 12 residues. Germline values: CDR1 SEHNR, CDR2 FQNEAQ (reference sequence). The DNA of the CDR3 is TGTGCCAGCAGCTGGGGCGAGGGTGAGCAGTTCTTC. The encoded protein is CASSWGEGEQFF.

This chain connects TRBV6-5 to TRBJ1-2; TRBD1 matches 7 bases. J was trimmed by 6 bases and V by 4 bases; bases with no gene match: 11. Germline-derived CDR1 and CDR2 are MNHEY and SVGAGI. The CDR3 sequence is 15 residues long. CDR3 DNA sequence: TGTGCCAGCAGTTCACGACAACAGGGGAGACATGGCTACACCTTC. It translates to CASSSRQQGRHGYTF.

The chain employs TRBV18 and TRBJ2-1; the match to TRBD2 covers 14 bases. Trimming removed 0 bases from V and 8 bases from J; junction bases left unmatched: 0. Germline CDR1 KGHSH, CDR2 LQKENI. The CDR3 is 15 amino acids. The CDR3 DNA reads as TGTGCCAGCTCACCACCGGGACTAGCGGGAGATGAGCAGTTCTTC. It yields the protein CASSPPGLAGDEQFF.

This clone was observed a handful of times. The V call is TRBV4-1, the J call TRBJ2-1; 13 bases are shared with TRBD2. CDR1 and CDR2 (germline): MGHRA, YSYEKL. V shed 4 bases and J 7 bases; nucleotides not matched to a gene: 7. This CDR3 is 16 amino acids long. CDR3 protein: CASSPGTSGDSNEQFF. CDR3 DNA: TGCGCCAGCAGCCCGGGGACTAGCGGGGATTCGAATGAGCAGTTCTTC.